A single sample is the source of the 22 T cell receptor beta chains below, sequenced in a study of T cell responses to AZD1222 COVID-19 vaccine. The repertoire was sequenced with immunoSEQ multiplex PCR; TCRdb's copy has only in-frame clones and lacks some. This table holds about 140,000 clones, over 85% found once. The starting material was peripheral blood, obtained on day 0 of AZD1222 vaccination. The source of these receptors is an adult in good health.

The chain combines TRBV5-1 with TRBJ2-7; 7 nucleotides align to TRBD1. Germline lookup yields CDR1 SGHRS and CDR2 YFSETQ. Losses at the gene ends were 4 bases for V and 0 bases for J; bases not matched to a gene: 10. CDR3 length: 16 residues. CDR3 in DNA: TGCGCCAGCAGCGCGGCAATTACAGGGGACTCCTACGAGCAGTACTTC. As protein: CASSAAITGDSYEQYF.

The V call is TRBV2, the J call TRBJ1-5; tentative D call: TRBD1 (5 bases). Trimming removed 3 bases from V and 6 bases from J, with 9 bases in between. The CDR3 is 13 residues long. Germline CDR1 reads SNHLY; CDR2 reads FYNNEI. The CDR3 DNA follows: TGTGCCAGCAGTGATTGGGGGTTTCAGCCCCAGCATTTT. This codes for CASSDWGFQPQHF.

The rearrangement joins TRBV10-3 to TRBJ1-1; weak D call: TRBD1 (6 bases). The CDR3 is 15 amino acids. CDR1 and CDR2 from the germline V gene are ENHRY and SYGVKD. Trimming shortened V by 0 bases and J by 4 bases, and 12 bases separated the two germline ends. The CDR3, as DNA: TGTGCCATCAGTGAGTCGGGGGCCTCGAGCACTGAAGCTTTCTTT. Protein: CAISESGASSTEAFF.

This chain connects TRBV3-1 (or the pseudogene TRBV3-2) to TRBJ2-3; 7 bases match TRBD2. V trimming: 4 bases; J trimming: 1 base; junction bases outside the gene matches: 8. The CDR3 contains 16 residues. Germline V gene data show CDR1 as LGHDT and CDR2 as YNNKEL (reference sequence). CDR3 sequence reads: CASSRGLDGGTDTQYF. As DNA, the CDR3 is TGTGCCAGCAGCCGCGGACTAGATGGAGGCACAGATACGCAGTATTTT.

A few counts support this clone. The CDR3 here is CASPNTGDTGELFF. The DNA of the CDR3 is TGTGCCAGCCCGAACACGGGGGACACCGGGGAGCTGTTTTTT. J is TRBJ2-2 and V is TRBV6-5, with D perhaps matching TRBD2 (6 bases). Germline values: CDR1 MNHEY, CDR2 SVGAGI. The CDR3 extends over 14 amino acids. V lost 8 bases to trimming and J lost 3 bases, with 13 bases between them.

This clone was recorded once. The chain uses TRBV7-8 and TRBJ1-1; 7 bases agree with TRBD1. The CDR3 runs 14 residues. Germline CDR1 is SGHVS and CDR2 is FQNEAQ. Trimming took 5 bases from V and 0 from J; bases not matched to a gene: 3. This CDR3 reads CASSMGTVNTEAFF. The CDR3, as DNA: TGTGCCAGCAGCATGGGGACAGTGAACACTGAAGCTTTCTTT.

This clone was seen a handful of times. The V and J genes are TRBV6-1 and TRBJ2-7; D remains unclear. Between the trimmed V and J ends, which lost 1 base and 9 bases, there was a span of 7 bases. The CDR3 is 11 residues long. Germline lookup yields CDR1 MNHNS and CDR2 SASEGT. The CDR3 region has the DNA TGTGCCAGCAGTGAAGGAGGTCGGCAGTACTTC. Its protein product is CASSEGGRQYF.

The chain couples TRBV3-1 (or the pseudogene TRBV3-2) to TRBJ1-6; the D gene is possibly TRBD1 (6 bases). Germline V gene sequence: CDR1 LGHDT, CDR2 YNNKEL (reference sequence). Trimming pared 6 bases from V and 1 base from J, leaving 16 bases between. The CDR3 loop spans 17 amino acids. The DNA for the CDR3 is TGTGCCAGCAGTCTACAGGGTTTTGGGTCCTATAATTCACCCCTCCACTTT. Its protein is CASSLQGFGSYNSPLHF.

The chain couples TRBV5-1 to TRBJ2-3; the D gene is possibly TRBD2 (5 bases). V was trimmed by 0 bases and J by 2 bases, leaving 13 bases between them. The CDR3 covers 16 residues. The germline gives CDR1 SGHRS, CDR2 YFSETQ. The CDR3 region has the DNA TGCGCCAGCAGCTTGGGAGACTACTCATACACAGATACGCAGTATTTT. This sequence encodes CASSLGDYSYTDTQYF.

This chain connects TRBV5-1 to TRBJ1-6, with TRBD1 matching 9 bases. Germline CDR1 reads SGHRS; CDR2 reads YFSETQ. The J segment lost 7 bases and the V segment lost 0 bases, leaving 5 bases of the junction unmatched. This CDR3 contains 16 residues. CDR3 amino acids: CASSLDQQGANSPLHF. The CDR3 DNA reads as TGCGCCAGCAGCTTGGACCAACAGGGGGCAAATTCACCCCTCCACTTT.

The rearrangement uses TRBV27 and TRBJ2-7; D not resolved. This CDR3 has 13 amino acids. Germline V CDR1 and CDR2: MNHEY, SMNVEV (reference sequence). V was trimmed by 5 bases and J by 0 bases, leaving 8 bases between them. The CDR3 coding sequence is TGTGCCAGCAGTCCCAGTACCTCCTACGAGCAGTACTTC. Protein sequence: CASSPSTSYEQYF.

In its sample, this clone was seen once. The chain is built from TRBV19 and TRBJ2-1, with 7 nucleotides matching TRBD2. From germline, CDR1 is LNHDA and CDR2 SQIVND (reference sequence). This CDR3 comprises 11 residues. V shed 6 bases and J 10 bases; nucleotides not matched to a gene: 3. The CDR3 sequence is CASRAGGEQFF. CDR3 in DNA: TGTGCCAGTAGGGCCGGGGGGGAGCAGTTCTTC.

The chain is built from TRBV2 and TRBJ2-1; D tentatively reads TRBD1 or TRBD2 (6 bases each). CDR3 length: 15 residues. V lost 2 bases and J lost 1, with 9 bases in between. Per the germline V gene, CDR1 is SNHLY and CDR2 is FYNNEI. The CDR3 spells CASSERGVSYNEQFF. CDR3 nucleotide sequence: TGTGCCAGCAGTGAAAGGGGGGTTTCCTACAATGAGCAGTTCTTC.

This chain joins TRBV7-9 and TRBJ2-3, with D unresolved. This CDR3 contains 13 residues. Trimming removed 3 bases at V and 2 bases at J, with 6 bases between. CDR1 SEHNR and CDR2 FQNEAQ come from the germline V gene (reference sequence). The CDR3 coding sequence is TGTGCCAGCAGCTTCGGGTTCACAGATACGCAGTATTTT. It yields the protein CASSFGFTDTQYF. Full variable domain (rest looked up from reference TRBV7-9 and TRBJ2-3): DTGVSQNPRHKITKRGQNVTFRCDPISEHNRLYWYRQTLGQGPEFLTYFQNEAQLEKSRLLSDRFSAERPKGSFSTLEIQRTEQGDSAMYLCASSFGFTDTQYFGPGTRLTVL.

This rearrangement joins TRBV27 to TRBJ2-1, with D possibly TRBD1 on 5 matching bases. With 8 bases removed from V and 0 bases from J, the gap between germline ends came to 14 bases. The CDR3 length is 15 residues. Germline lookup yields CDR1 MNHEY and CDR2 SMNVEV (reference sequence). The CDR3 region has the DNA TGTGCCAGCGCTCAAGGGGCCAGCTCCTACAATGAGCAGTTCTTC. It encodes CASAQGASSYNEQFF.

The chain recombines TRBV3-1 (or the pseudogene TRBV3-2) with TRBJ2-5; the D call may be TRBD1 or TRBD2 (5 bases each). Trimming shortened V by 2 bases and J by 5 bases, and 9 bases separated the two germline ends. This CDR3 is 13 amino acids long. Germline CDR1 is LGHDT and CDR2 is YNNKEL (reference sequence). CDR3 DNA: TGTGCCAGCAGCCAACGGGGCGCGGAGACCCAGTACTTC. Translation gives CASSQRGAETQYF.

This chain links TRBV7-9 with TRBJ2-1; possibly TRBD2 for D (5 bases). This CDR3 is 16 amino acids long. The germline V gene encodes CDR1 SEHNR and CDR2 FQNEAQ (reference sequence). Between the trimmed V and J ends, which lost 5 bases and 5 bases, there was a span of 19 bases. The CDR3 nucleotides read TGTGCCAGCAGCCCTATAGGGCGGGTAATCCACAATGAGCAGTTCTTC. Its protein product is CASSPIGRVIHNEQFF.

In this sample, this clone turned up a few times. J is TRBJ2-3 and V is TRBV5-4, with D possibly TRBD2 on 6 matching bases. Germline V gene data show CDR1 as SGHNT and CDR2 as YYREEE (reference sequence). The CDR3 has 15 residues. Trimming took 2 bases from V and 0 from J, leaving 10 bases between them. The CDR3 DNA reads TGTGCCAGCAGCTTTAGCGGATCTAGCACAGATACGCAGTATTTT. It translates to CASSFSGSSTDTQYF.

The CDR3 protein is CASSLASPNTGELFF. The CDR3 coding sequence is TGCGCCAGCAGCTTGGCGTCACCGAACACCGGGGAGCTGTTTTTT. This chain uses TRBV5-1 with TRBJ2-2; D not certain. Germline-derived CDR1 and CDR2 are SGHRS and YFSETQ. V gave up 0 bases and J gave up 0 bases, with 6 bases separating them. The CDR3 is 15 residues long.

The CDR3 sequence: CAIREQGPSAEAFF. The CDR3 nucleotides read TGTGCCATCAGAGAACAGGGACCCAGCGCTGAAGCTTTCTTT. J is TRBJ1-1 and V is TRBV10-3, with D possibly being TRBD1 (6 bases). Trimming took off 6 bases at V and 6 bases at J, with 17 bases between the two ends. The CDR3 runs 14 residues. CDR1 and CDR2 from the germline V gene are ENHRY and SYGVKD.

J is TRBJ1-2 and V is TRBV12-2. TRBV12-2 is a documented pseudogene. CDR3 length: 14 amino acids. The CDR3: CASRLAQLLYGYTF. For the CDR3, the DNA is TGTGCAAGTCGCTTAGCGCAGCTTCTCTATGGCTACACCTTC.

The V gene is TRBV9, the J gene TRBJ1-2; 11 bases are a match to TRBD1. From germline, CDR1 is SGDLS and CDR2 YYNGEE. V shed 3 bases and J 4 bases; nucleotides not matched to a gene: 5. The CDR3 is 15 residues long. The CDR3 region is CASSASGTGGYGYTF. The CDR3 nucleotides read TGTGCCAGCAGCGCTTCCGGGACAGGGGGCTATGGCTACACCTTC.